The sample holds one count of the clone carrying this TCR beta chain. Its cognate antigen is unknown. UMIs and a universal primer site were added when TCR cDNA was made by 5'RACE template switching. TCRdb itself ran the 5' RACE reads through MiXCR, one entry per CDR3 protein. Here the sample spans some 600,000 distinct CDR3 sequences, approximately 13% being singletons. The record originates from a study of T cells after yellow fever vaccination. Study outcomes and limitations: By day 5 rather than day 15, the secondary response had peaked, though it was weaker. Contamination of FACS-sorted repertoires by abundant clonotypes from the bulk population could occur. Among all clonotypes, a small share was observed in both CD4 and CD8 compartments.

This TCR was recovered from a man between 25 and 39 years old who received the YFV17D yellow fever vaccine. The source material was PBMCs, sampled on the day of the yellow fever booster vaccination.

The CDR3 DNA is TGCAGTGCGCGTCGGGCGGGAGTTACCTCCTACAATGAGCAGTTCTTC. This codes for CSARRAGVTSYNEQFF. The V and J genes are TRBV20-1 and TRBJ2-1; 7 bases are shared with TRBD2. Unmatched junction bases numbered 11, after V lost 6 bases and J lost 0 bases. Germline V gene lookup returns CDR1 DFQATT and CDR2 SNEGSKA (reference sequence). The CDR3 sequence is 16 residues long.